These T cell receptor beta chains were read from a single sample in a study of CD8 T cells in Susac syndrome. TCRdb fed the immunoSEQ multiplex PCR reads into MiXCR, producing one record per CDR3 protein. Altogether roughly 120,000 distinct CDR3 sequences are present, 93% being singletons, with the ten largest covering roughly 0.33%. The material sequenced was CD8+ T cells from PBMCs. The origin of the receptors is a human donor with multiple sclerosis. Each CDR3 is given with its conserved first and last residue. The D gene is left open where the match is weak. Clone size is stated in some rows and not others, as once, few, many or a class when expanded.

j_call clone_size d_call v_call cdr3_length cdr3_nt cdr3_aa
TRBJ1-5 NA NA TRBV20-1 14 TGCAGTGCGACGCGAGAGTATAGCAATCAGCCCCAGCATTTT CSATREYSNQPQHF
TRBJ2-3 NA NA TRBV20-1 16 TGCAGTGCTAGAGATCTCGTGGGGGAGTCCCCAGATACGCAGTATTTT CSARDLVGESPDTQYF
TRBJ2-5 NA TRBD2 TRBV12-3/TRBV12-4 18 TGTGCCAGCAGTTTAGAGCCCCTGGGAGCGGGGGTGGCAGGGACCCAGTACTTC CASSLEPLGAGVAGTQYF
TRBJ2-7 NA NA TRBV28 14 TGTGCCAGCAGCGACGACTTACGTTTTTCCGAGCAGTACTTC CASSDDLRFSEQYF
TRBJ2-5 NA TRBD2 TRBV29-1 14 TGCAGCGTTGGGGGGACTAGCGGGGATTGGACCCAGTACTTC CSVGGTSGDWTQYF
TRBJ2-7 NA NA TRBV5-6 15 TGTGCCAGCAGCTCTGACTTTGTTACCCCCTACGAGCAGTACTTC CASSSDFVTPYEQYF
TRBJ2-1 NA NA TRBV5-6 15 TGTGCCAGCAGCTGGCGCGGTAGCCTGAACAATGAGCAGTTCTTC CASSWRGSLNNEQFF
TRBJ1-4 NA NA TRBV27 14 TGTGCCAGCAGTTTGGGGGGTCGGGGTGAAAAACTGTTTTTT CASSLGGRGEKLFF
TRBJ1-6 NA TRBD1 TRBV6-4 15 TGTGCCAGCAGTGTCGGGACAGGGCGGGATTCACCCCTCCACTTT CASSVGTGRDSPLHF
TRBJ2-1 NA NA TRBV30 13 TGTGCCTGGAATGTGGGAGAGGGCGATGAGCAGTTCTTC CAWNVGEGDEQFF
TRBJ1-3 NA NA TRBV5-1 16 TGCGCCAGCAGCTTGATGCCAGTTCCCTCTGGAAACACCATATATTTT CASSLMPVPSGNTIYF
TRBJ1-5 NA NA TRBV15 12 TGTGCCACCAGCGAGCGGGGCCAGCCCCAGCATTTT CATSERGQPQHF
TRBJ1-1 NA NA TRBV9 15 TGTGCCAGCAGCGTAGCGGGCAGCTTAAGCCCTGAAGCTTTCTTT CASSVAGSLSPEAFF
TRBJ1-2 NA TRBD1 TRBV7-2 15 TGTGCCAGCAGCTTAACACAGGGGCCTTTGGGTGGCTACACCTTC CASSLTQGPLGGYTF
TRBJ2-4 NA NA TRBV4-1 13 TGCGCCAGCAGCCTGTGGTCCAGGGACATTCAGTACTTC CASSLWSRDIQYF
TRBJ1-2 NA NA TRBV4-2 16 TGTGCCAGCAGCCCCTACCCCTTAGACGGGAACTATGGCTACACCTTC CASSPYPLDGNYGYTF
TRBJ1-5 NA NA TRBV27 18 TGTGCCAGCAGTCCCCAGATCGGGGGAGTTGGGGGGAGCAAGGTCCAGCATTTT CASSPQIGGVGGSKVQHF
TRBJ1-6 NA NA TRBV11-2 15 TGTGCCAGCAGCTTACCGGGTCGCACAGGATCACCCCTCCACTTT CASSLPGRTGSPLHF
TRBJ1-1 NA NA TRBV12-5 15 TGTGCTAGTGGTTTGATACAGGGTATGAACACTGAAGCTTTCTTT CASGLIQGMNTEAFF
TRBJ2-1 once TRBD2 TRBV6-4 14 TGTGCCAGCAGTGACGTAGCGGGAGCTCATGAGCAGTTCTTC CASSDVAGAHEQFF
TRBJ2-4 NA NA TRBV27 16 TGTGCCAGCAGTACTGGGGCAGGGTTGGCCAAAAACATTCAGTACTTC CASSTGAGLAKNIQYF
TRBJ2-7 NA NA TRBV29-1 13 TGCAGCGTTGTCTACCGGGAAAGTTACGAGCAGTACTTC CSVVYRESYEQYF
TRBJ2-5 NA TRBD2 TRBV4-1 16 TGCGCCAGCAGCTTAGAGGAGACTAGCGGCCAAGAGACCCAGTACTTC CASSLEETSGQETQYF
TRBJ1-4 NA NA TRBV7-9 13 TGTGCCAGCAGCTGGGGACCGGATGAAAAACTGTTTTTT CASSWGPDEKLFF
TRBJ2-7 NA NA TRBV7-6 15 TGTGCCAGCAGCTTGGGACACGGACCCCTCTACGAGCAGTACTTC CASSLGHGPLYEQYF
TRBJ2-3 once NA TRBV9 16 TGTGCCAGCAGCGTAGACTTTCAGGGATCCACAGATACGCAGTATTTT CASSVDFQGSTDTQYF
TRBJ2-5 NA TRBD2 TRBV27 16 TGTGCCAGCAGTGGATCTAGCGGGGGGTACCAAGAGACTCAGTACTTC CASSGSSGGYQETQYF
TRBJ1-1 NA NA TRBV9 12 TGTGCCAGCAGCCCCGTCCAGGCTGAAGCTTTCTTT CASSPVQAEAFF
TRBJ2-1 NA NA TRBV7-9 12 TGTGCCAGCAGTCTTCCTAGCAATGAGCAGTTCTTC CASSLPSNEQFF
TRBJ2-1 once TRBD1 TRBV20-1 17 TGCAGTGCTAGAGACCTGAACAGGGGCAGGTCCTACAATGAGCAGTTCTTC CSARDLNRGRSYNEQFF
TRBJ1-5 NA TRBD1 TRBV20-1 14 TGCAGTGCTGCTCGTCAGGGGGCTGTTCAGCCCCAGCATTTT CSAARQGAVQPQHF
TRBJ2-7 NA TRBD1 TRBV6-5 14 TGTGCCAGCAGCCCAACAGGGGGCAACTACGAGCAGTACTTC CASSPTGGNYEQYF
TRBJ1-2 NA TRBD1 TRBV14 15 TGTGCCAGCAGCCCGCCGGGACAGGGTTTGTATGGCTACACCTTC CASSPPGQGLYGYTF
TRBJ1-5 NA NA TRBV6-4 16 TGTGCCAGCAGTGACTCGAGCCATGGAGTGAATCAGCCCCAGCATTTT CASSDSSHGVNQPQHF
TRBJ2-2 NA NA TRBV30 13 TGTGCCTGTTGGTCAGGGCAAACCGGGGAGCTGTTTTTT CACWSGQTGELFF
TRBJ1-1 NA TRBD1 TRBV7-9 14 TGTGCCAGCAGCCCCGACAGGGTCGGAGTTGAAGCTTTCTTT CASSPDRVGVEAFF
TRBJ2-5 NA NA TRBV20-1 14 TGCAGTGCTAGGTGGTTCCGCGGGGAGGAGACCCAGTACTTC CSARWFRGEETQYF
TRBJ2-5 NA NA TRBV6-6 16 TGTGCCAGCAACCACTTCACCAACAGGGCTTCTGAGACCCAGTACTTC CASNHFTNRASETQYF
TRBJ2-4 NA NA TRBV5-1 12 TGCGCCAGCAGCTTGGCCCCGGTTTTAGAGTACTTC CASSLAPVLEYF
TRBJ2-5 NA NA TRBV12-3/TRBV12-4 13 TGTGCCAGCAGTTACAGGGAGGAAGAGACCCAGTACTTC CASSYREEETQYF
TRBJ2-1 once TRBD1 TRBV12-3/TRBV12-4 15 TGTGCCAGCAGTTTAGCGACAGGGCCATACAATGAGCAGTTCTTC CASSLATGPYNEQFF
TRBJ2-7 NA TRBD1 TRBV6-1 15 TGTGCCAGCGACCTTACGACAGGGAAACTCTACGAGCAGTACTTC CASDLTTGKLYEQYF
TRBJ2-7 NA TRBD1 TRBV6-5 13 TGTGCCAGCAGTTACACGGACAGGGGACAGGAGTACTTC CASSYTDRGQEYF
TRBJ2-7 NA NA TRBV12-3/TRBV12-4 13 TGTGCCAGCAGTTTATCAGGAGCCTACGAGCAGTACTTC CASSLSGAYEQYF
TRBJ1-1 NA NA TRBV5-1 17 TGCGCCAGCAGCTTGGTCCAGGCGAGAAGGGGGGACACTGAAGCTTTCTTT CASSLVQARRGDTEAFF
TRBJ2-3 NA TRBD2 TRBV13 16 TGTGCCAGCAGCCCAGAGACTAGCGGGGGGTTGGATACGCAGTATTTT CASSPETSGGLDTQYF
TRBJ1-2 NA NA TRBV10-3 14 TGTGCCATCAGTGAGAGCCAGGCGCACTATGGCTACACCTTC CAISESQAHYGYTF
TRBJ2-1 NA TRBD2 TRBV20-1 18 TGCAGTGCTAGACCCCGGACTAGCGGGAGGGCCTCCTACAATGAGCAGTTCTTC CSARPRTSGRASYNEQFF
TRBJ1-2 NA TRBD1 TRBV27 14 TGTGCCAGCAGTCCCTGGACAGGGGCGCGTGGCTACACCTTC CASSPWTGARGYTF
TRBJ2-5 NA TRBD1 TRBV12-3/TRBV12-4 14 TGTGCCAGCAGGGGACAGGGCGGGGAGGAGACCCAGTACTTC CASRGQGGEETQYF